Following are 4 T cell receptor beta chains from one sample sequenced in a study of regulatory T cells in long-lasting Graves disease. This sample's time point: newly diagnosed GD, antithyroid drugs for less than 3 months. The TCR library was made from RNA extracted from PBMCs. Both iRepertoire HTBI primers and Arm-PCR of CDR3 regions were used to build the TCR beta libraries. Using its own MiXCR run on the multiplex PCR reads, TCRdb lists one record per CDR3 protein. The sample lists hundreds of thousands of distinct CDR3 sequences, over 12% occurring once. This sample was also put to use in a study of T cells in Graves' hyperthyroidism and ophthalmopathy.

Sequencing used peripheral blood mononuclear cells (PBMCs), obtained at new diagnosis, from a patient treated with antithyroid drugs. These receptors were taken from a woman aged 40 to 49 with Graves disease.

This clonotype turned up a few times. CDR3 residues: CASSQDRPDEQFF. The CDR3 DNA sequence: TGCGCCAGCAGCCAAGATCGGCCCGATGAGCAGTTCTTC. The chain couples TRBV4-3 to TRBJ2-1; D gene ambiguous. CDR1 and CDR2 (germline): LGHNA, YSLEER. V was cut by 0 bases and J by 8 bases, with 8 bases left in between. CDR3 length: 13 residues.

The chain joins TRBV7-2 to TRBJ2-7, with 10 bases that match TRBD1. V trimming: 5 bases; J trimming: 5 bases; junction bases outside the gene matches: 6. Germline CDR1 reads SGHTA; CDR2 reads FQGNSA. CDR3 length: 14 residues. CDR3 sequence reads: CASSTRQGANEQYF. The CDR3 coding sequence is TGTGCCAGCAGCACCCGACAGGGGGCGAACGAGCAGTACTTC. Using reference TRBV7-2 and TRBJ2-7 for the parts outside the CDR3, the full variable domain is GAGVSQSPSNKVTEKGKDVELRCDPISGHTALYWYRQSLGQGLEFLIYFQGNSAPDKSGLPSDRFSAERTGGSVSTLTIQRTQQEDSAVYLCASSTRQGANEQYFGPGTRLTVT.

This clonotype was detected many times. This chain connects TRBV2 to TRBJ1-5, with 9 positions matching TRBD1. This CDR3 is built from 15 residues. Germline assignment: CDR1 SNHLY and CDR2 FYNNEI. V gave up 7 bases and J gave up 6 bases; unmatched junction bases: 10. The CDR3 region is CASTLDRGESQPQHF. CDR3 bases: TGTGCCAGCACTTTGGACAGGGGAGAGAGTCAGCCCCAGCATTTT.

In the case of this clonotype: A much bigger clone sits one base away, suggesting this may be a read error. This rearrangement joins TRBV5-4 to TRBJ1-4; 9 bases match TRBD1. The junction had 1 base not matched to a gene; V was cut back by 3 bases and J by 1 base. Germline values: CDR1 SGHNT, CDR2 YYREEE (reference sequence). This CDR3 comprises 15 residues. This chain's CDR3 is CASSSGQGTNEKLFF. CDR3 DNA sequence: TGTGCCAGCAGCTCGGGACAGGGAACTAATGAAAAACTGTTTTTT.